A single sample gave rise to the 32 T cell receptor beta chains below, sequenced in a study of shared T cell receptors in the human thymus. Assay used: immunoSEQ multiplex PCR; TCRdb lists only in-frame clones, some missing. The sample includes approximately 400,000 clones, over 90% of them seen just once. The sequencing input was thymocytes. The receptors were gathered from a human donor.

The chain carries TRBV5-1 and TRBJ1-4, with D perhaps matching TRBD1 (5 bases). The CDR3 loop spans 20 amino acids. CDR1 SGHRS and CDR2 YFSETQ come from the germline V gene. The V end lost 3 bases, the J end lost 0 bases, and 24 bases lay between the germline ends. This CDR3 reads CASSSEVGRGRDTTNEKLFF. In DNA form, the CDR3 reads TGCGCCAGCAGCTCCGAAGTAGGCCGGGGCCGCGATACAACTAATGAAAAACTGTTTTTT.

The V gene is TRBV6-1, the J gene TRBJ2-1; 8 bases agree with TRBD2. The ends lost 4 bases at V and 3 bases at J; junction bases unmatched: 17. Germline assignment: CDR1 MNHNS and CDR2 SASEGT. CDR3 size: 19 residues. The CDR3 here is CASSANEAGARKDYNEQFF. For the CDR3, the DNA is TGTGCCAGCAGTGCAAACGAAGCGGGAGCCCGAAAAGACTACAATGAGCAGTTCTTC.

The chain employs TRBV18 and TRBJ2-7; TRBD1 matches at 10 bases. The CDR3 is 16 amino acids. The germline V gene encodes CDR1 KGHSH and CDR2 LQKENI. The V and J ends lost 4 bases and 4 bases, in that order; junction bases with no gene match: 10. The CDR3 DNA sequence: TGTGCCAGCTCACGTTGGGGTGACAGGGGGCTATACGAGCAGTACTTC. This codes for CASSRWGDRGLYEQYF. Full variable domain (missing parts from reference TRBV18 and TRBJ2-7): NAGVMQNPRHLVRRRGQEARLRCSPMKGHSHVYWYRQLPEEGLKFMVYLQKENIIDESGMPKERFSAEFPKEGPSILRIQQVVRGDSAAYFCASSRWGDRGLYEQYFGPGTRLTVT.

V usage is TRBV7-2 and J usage is TRBJ1-4, with D unresolved. Germline values: CDR1 SGHTA, CDR2 FQGNSA. The CDR3 is 16 amino acids. V lost 4 bases and J lost 0, with 12 bases in between. CDR3 in DNA: TGTGCCAGCAGCTCCGACCGAAAAACAACTAATGAAAAACTGTTTTTT. Protein: CASSSDRKTTNEKLFF.

This chain joins TRBV7-2 and TRBJ2-5; 12 bases align to TRBD2. Germline CDR1 and CDR2: SGHTA and FQGNSA. This CDR3 is 16 amino acids long. After removal of 1 base from V and 1 base from J, the junction contained 1 base not matched to a gene. In DNA, the CDR3 is TGTGCCAGCAGCTTAGGACTAGCGGGAGCCCAAGAGACCCAGTACTTC. Residues: CASSLGLAGAQETQYF. The variable domain in full, with the rest retrieved from reference TRBV7-2 and TRBJ2-5, is GAGVSQSPSNKVTEKGKDVELRCDPISGHTALYWYRQSLGQGLEFLIYFQGNSAPDKSGLPSDRFSAERTGGSVSTLTIQRTQQEDSAVYLCASSLGLAGAQETQYFGPGTRLLVL.

The chain uses TRBV4-1 and TRBJ2-5; 14 positions match TRBD2. The CDR3 length is 19 residues. The J segment lost 4 bases and the V segment lost 1 base, leaving 11 bases of the junction unmatched. Germline V gene lookup returns CDR1 MGHRA and CDR2 YSYEKL. CDR3 sequence: CASSQGWTSGRWSGETQYF. In DNA, the CDR3 is TGCGCCAGCAGCCAAGGTTGGACTAGCGGGAGGTGGAGTGGAGAGACCCAGTACTTC.

V and J are TRBV10-3 and TRBJ1-1; weak D call: TRBD1 (5 bases). The CDR3 is 15 residues long. Germline assignment: CDR1 ENHRY and CDR2 SYGVKD. V lost 4 bases and J 4 bases, leaving 16 bases between the germline ends. In nucleotides, the CDR3 is TGTGCCATCAGTGTGGAGAGGGGCGGTAGCACTGAAGCTTTCTTT. Translating it yields CAISVERGGSTEAFF.

The chain employs TRBV28 and TRBJ2-7; D perhaps matches TRBD1 (5 bases). CDR3 length equals 15 residues. V was shortened by 6 bases and J by 3 bases, with 18 bases between the two germline ends. CDR1 and CDR2 from the germline V gene are MDHEN and SYDVKM. CDR3 bases: TGTGCCAGCAGCCCCAGGACATATCTGATCTACGAGCAGTACTTC. This translates into CASSPRTYLIYEQYF.

J is TRBJ2-1 and V is TRBV28; D unresolved. The CDR3 is made up of 15 amino acids. V was shortened by 0 bases and J by 4 bases, with 10 bases between the two germline ends. Germline lookup yields CDR1 MDHEN and CDR2 SYDVKM. The CDR3 region is CASSLWQSSYNEQFF. The CDR3 nucleotides read TGTGCCAGCAGTTTATGGCAGAGTTCGTACAATGAGCAGTTCTTC.

The rearrangement joins TRBV10-3 to TRBJ2-1, with TRBD1 matching 9 bases. V gave up 2 bases and J gave up 5 bases; unmatched junction bases: 10. Germline CDR1 is ENHRY and CDR2 is SYGVKD. The CDR3 loop spans 17 amino acids. CDR3 nucleotide sequence: TGTGCCATCAGTGAGCCCGCGACGGGACAGGGTAACAATGAGCAGTTCTTC. Its translation is CAISEPATGQGNNEQFF.

The rearrangement uses TRBV10-3 and TRBJ2-7; 7 bases are shared with TRBD1. Germline V gene lookup returns CDR1 ENHRY and CDR2 SYGVKD. Trimming cost V 0 bases and J 2 bases; bases outside gene matches: 13. The length of the CDR3 is 18 residues. The chain's CDR3 is CAISESGPRQGNTYEQYF. CDR3 nucleotides: TGTGCCATCAGTGAGTCCGGCCCCCGACAGGGTAACACCTACGAGCAGTACTTC.

J is TRBJ2-7 and V is TRBV7-9, with unresolved D. The CDR3 length is 10 residues. The germline V and J ends were trimmed by 5 bases and 7 bases, with 6 bases remaining between them. Germline V gene data show CDR1 as SEHNR and CDR2 as FQNEAQ (reference sequence). As DNA, the CDR3 is TGTGCCAGCAGCCCTGAGGAGCAGTACTTC. Encoded protein: CASSPEEQYF.

The chain has TRBV4-1 and TRBJ1-3, with 7 positions matching TRBD1. Germline V gene data show CDR1 as MGHRA and CDR2 as YSYEKL. The V and J ends lost 2 bases and 0 bases, in that order; junction bases with no gene match: 13. This CDR3 has 19 residues. Here the CDR3 DNA reads TGCGCCAGCAGCCAAAAGGAGGGACAGTCAATCTTCTCTGGAAACACCATATATTTT. Its translation: CASSQKEGQSIFSGNTIYF.

The rearrangement uses TRBV4-1 and TRBJ1-1; 10 nucleotides match TRBD1. The CDR3 loop spans 14 amino acids. Germline V CDR1 and CDR2: MGHRA, YSYEKL. The J segment lost 3 bases and the V segment lost 3 bases, leaving 1 base of the junction unmatched. The CDR3 nucleotides are TGCGCCAGCAGCCAGGGGACAGGGGACACTGAAGCTTTCTTT. Translation gives CASSQGTGDTEAFF.

CDR3 protein: CASSPRDPGELFF. CDR3 sequence (DNA): TGTGCCAGCAGTCCCAGGGATCCCGGGGAGCTGTTTTTT. V is TRBV6-5 and J is TRBJ2-2, with D possibly being TRBD1 (5 bases). Germline CDR1 and CDR2: MNHEY and SVGAGI. The CDR3 consists of 13 residues. Trimming removed 5 bases at V and 6 bases at J, with 10 bases between.

This clone has only one observation. The V call is TRBV2, the J call TRBJ1-2, with D uncertain. The CDR3 runs to 17 residues. The ends were cut back, 0 bases at V and 4 bases at J, with 18 bases in the middle. Germline assignment: CDR1 SNHLY and CDR2 FYNNEI. The CDR3, as DNA: TGTGCCAGCAGTGAAGCGCTTCGGGCCGCGGAGGTCTATGGCTACACCTTC. Amino acid sequence: CASSEALRAAEVYGYTF.

The chain has TRBV19 and TRBJ1-2; D may be TRBD1 (6 bases). The CDR3 contains 16 residues. Germline values: CDR1 LNHDA, CDR2 SQIVND (reference sequence). V was clipped by 6 bases and J by 2 bases, with 19 bases between them. Here the CDR3 DNA reads TGTGCCAGTAGGACAGCAGCGGACAGCTTGAACTATGGCTACACCTTC. It specifies CASRTAADSLNYGYTF.

The chain couples TRBV4-1 to TRBJ2-7, with D unresolved. V was pared by 0 bases and J by 3 bases, with 9 bases between. The CDR3 contains 14 residues. Germline lookup yields CDR1 MGHRA and CDR2 YSYEKL. CDR3 sequence (DNA): TGCGCCAGCAGCCAAGATCGAACACTCTACGAGCAGTACTTC. Protein: CASSQDRTLYEQYF.

V is TRBV14 and J is TRBJ2-2, with 8 nucleotides matching TRBD1. J gave up 0 bases and V 6 bases, and 0 bases lay outside the gene matches. The CDR3 runs 14 residues. Germline V gene data show CDR1 as SGHDN and CDR2 as FVKESK. The CDR3 nucleotides are TGTGCCAGCAGACAGGGGGCGAACACCGGGGAGCTGTTTTTT. Encoded protein: CASRQGANTGELFF.

The chain combines TRBV7-9 with TRBJ1-5; D perhaps matches TRBD1 (5 bases). The germline V gene has CDR1 SEHNR and CDR2 FQNEAQ (reference sequence). V lost 2 bases to trimming and J lost 0 bases, with 11 bases between them. This CDR3 region has 16 residues. DNA of the CDR3: TGTGCCAGCAGCTTAACCCAGGGCGATAGCAATCAGCCCCAGCATTTT. Its translation is CASSLTQGDSNQPQHF. The complete variable domain, with remaining parts taken from reference TRBV7-9 and TRBJ1-5, reads DTGVSQNPRHKITKRGQNVTFRCDPISEHNRLYWYRQTLGQGPEFLTYFQNEAQLEKSRLLSDRFSAERPKGSFSTLEIQRTEQGDSAMYLCASSLTQGDSNQPQHFGDGTRLSIL.

The genes are TRBV5-1 and TRBJ1-1, with 11 bases fitting TRBD1. Germline assignment: CDR1 SGHRS and CDR2 YFSETQ. V lost 4 bases and J lost 6; bases outside the gene matches: 14. This CDR3 has 17 residues. Here the CDR3 DNA reads TGCGCCAGCAGCCCGTCTCCTCGGACAGGGGGCGAAGCTGAAGCTTTCTTT. Encoded protein: CASSPSPRTGGEAEAFF. The full variable domain, completed using reference TRBV5-1 and TRBJ1-1, is KAGVTQTPRYLIKTRGQQVTLSCSPISGHRSVSWYQQTPGQGLQFLFEYFSETQRNKGNFPGRFSGRQFSNSRSEMNVSTLELGDSALYLCASSPSPRTGGEAEAFFGQGTRLTVV.

J is TRBJ2-7 and V is TRBV5-1; 13 nucleotides agree with TRBD2. V shed 5 bases and J 2 bases; nucleotides not matched to a gene: 7. There are 16 residues in the CDR3. The germline V gene has CDR1 SGHRS and CDR2 YFSETQ. CDR3 sequence reads: CASSRGGTSGAYEQYF. DNA of the CDR3: TGCGCCAGCAGTAGGGGCGGGACTAGCGGGGCCTACGAGCAGTACTTC. The whole variable domain, remainder taken from reference TRBV5-1 and TRBJ2-7, is KAGVTQTPRYLIKTRGQQVTLSCSPISGHRSVSWYQQTPGQGLQFLFEYFSETQRNKGNFPGRFSGRQFSNSRSEMNVSTLELGDSALYLCASSRGGTSGAYEQYFGPGTRLTVT.

The J gene is TRBJ2-5, the V gene TRBV28; possibly TRBD1 for D (6 bases). The CDR3 spans 16 residues. Trimming left V 2 bases short and J 7 bases short, with 20 bases between. Germline assignment: CDR1 MDHEN and CDR2 SYDVKM. The CDR3 protein is CASSLRIQGQPGTQYF. The DNA for the CDR3 is TGTGCCAGCAGTTTACGGATCCAGGGGCAGCCAGGGACCCAGTACTTC.

The V call is TRBV5-4, the J call TRBJ2-1; 8 bases align to TRBD2. The germline gives CDR1 SGHNT, CDR2 YYREEE (reference sequence). The V segment lost 1 base and the J segment 1 base; nucleotides outside the gene matches: 10. This CDR3 spans 18 amino acids. The CDR3 here is CASSLSTSGGISYNEQFF. The CDR3, as DNA: TGTGCCAGCAGCTTGTCAACTAGCGGAGGAATTTCCTACAATGAGCAGTTCTTC.

The chain couples TRBV7-2 to TRBJ2-1; D is ambiguous. CDR1 and CDR2 (germline): SGHTA, FQGNSA. There are 13 residues in the CDR3. Trimming left V 2 bases short and J 6 bases short, with 8 bases between. The CDR3 DNA is TGTGCCAGCAGCTTAATCACGGCCAATGAGCAGTTCTTC. This sequence encodes CASSLITANEQFF. The entire variable domain, with the rest obtained from reference TRBV7-2 and TRBJ2-1, is as follows: GAGVSQSPSNKVTEKGKDVELRCDPISGHTALYWYRQSLGQGLEFLIYFQGNSAPDKSGLPSDRFSAERTGGSVSTLTIQRTQQEDSAVYLCASSLITANEQFFGPGTRLTVL.

The chain is built from TRBV10-3 and TRBJ2-7; 7 bases are a match to TRBD1. Trimming at V came to 4 bases and at J to 3 bases, leaving 9 bases not matched to a gene. Germline-derived CDR1 and CDR2 are ENHRY and SYGVKD. CDR3 size: 15 residues. This chain's CDR3 is CAISVSLWDSYEQYF. The CDR3 nucleotides are TGTGCCATCAGTGTCTCCCTGTGGGACAGCTACGAGCAGTACTTC.

This clone was found once. V and J are TRBV30 and TRBJ2-7; no reliable D call. V was shortened by 1 base and J by 2 bases, with 9 bases between the two germline ends. The CDR3 length is 13 residues. Germline V gives CDR1 GTSNPN, CDR2 SVGIG (reference sequence). The CDR3 region has the DNA TGTGCCTGGAGTGCGGGTCGAGCCTACGAGCAGTACTTC. Amino acid sequence: CAWSAGRAYEQYF.

The chain combines TRBV7-8 with TRBJ2-1; 11 bases agree with TRBD2. The CDR3 runs 17 residues. Germline loops: CDR1 SGHVS, CDR2 FQNEAQ. The ends lost 5 bases at V and 7 bases at J; junction bases unmatched: 13. CDR3 residues: CASSPEWASGRLNEQFF. The DNA of the CDR3 is TGTGCCAGCAGCCCGGAATGGGCTAGCGGGAGGTTGAATGAGCAGTTCTTC.

In DNA form, the CDR3 reads TGTGCCAGTACTTGCTCCGAGAATCAGGTCTATAGCAATCAGCCCCAGCATTTT. Protein product: CASTCSENQVYSNQPQHF. The J gene is TRBJ1-5, the V gene TRBV19; D remains ambiguous. Per the germline V gene, CDR1 is LNHDA and CDR2 is SQIVND (reference sequence). The CDR3 has 18 residues. V lost 7 bases, J lost 0 bases, and 22 bases lay in between.

This chain connects TRBV27 to TRBJ2-5, with D possibly TRBD1 on 6 matching bases. The CDR3 runs to 15 residues. Trimming shortened V by 5 bases and J by 2 bases, and 15 bases separated the two germline ends. Per germline, CDR1 MNHEY and CDR2 SMNVEV (reference sequence). The CDR3 is CASSLGQNSQETQYF. The CDR3 DNA sequence: TGTGCCAGCAGTCTTGGACAGAACTCTCAAGAGACCCAGTACTTC.

The rearrangement joins TRBV7-6 to TRBJ2-3, with D maybe TRBD1 (5 bases). Germline V CDR1 and CDR2: SGHVS, FNYEAQ. The CDR3 spans 13 residues. V gave up 6 bases and J gave up 4 bases, with 11 bases separating them. DNA for the CDR3: TGTGCCAGCAGATCTGGGGCTGCAGATACGCAGTATTTT. This sequence encodes CASRSGAADTQYF.

This clone appeared a single time. This chain joins TRBV27 and TRBJ1-1; the D is unclear. Per the germline V gene, CDR1 is MNHEY and CDR2 is SMNVEV (reference sequence). The length of the CDR3 is 13 residues. V was trimmed by 5 bases and J by 11 bases, leaving 18 bases between them. The DNA of the CDR3 is TGTGCCAGCAGTCAAGCTCGACCGTACGAGGCTTTCTTT. Residues: CASSQARPYEAFF.